This T cell receptor (beta chain) was profiled in a study of neurological immune-mediated disorders. Study-wide results and limits: No sharing of CDR3 amino acid sequences was observed among expanded clones across subjects, suggesting private repertoires in all groups.

The CDR3 covers 14 residues. Germline-derived CDR1 and CDR2 are SGDLS and YYNGEE. Between the trimmed V and J ends, which lost 4 bases and 0 bases, there was a span of 7 bases. TCRdb independently ran MiXCR on the 5' RACE reads; one entry per CDR3 protein. The repertoire holds about 39,000 distinct CDR3 sequences, with approximately 7.2% as singletons. This clonotype has ten or more counts. Its target is unknown. Input was around 1 million sorted T cells, either CD4+ or CD8+. The sequencing input was CD4+ T cells from blood. This TCR was sampled from a middle-aged man in good health. The V gene is TRBV9, the J gene TRBJ2-2; D uncertain. CDR3: CASSPDSNTGELFF. The CDR3 nucleotides are TGTGCCAGCAGCCCTGACTCGAACACCGGGGAGCTGTTTTTT.